The T cell receptor beta chain under discussion was sequenced for a study of T cells after yellow fever vaccination. Study context: Fractions with few cells were prepared using SMART-Seq v4 Ultra Low Input.

5'RACE template switching added a universal primer site and UMIs to TCR cDNA. TCRdb reanalysed the 5' RACE reads using MiXCR and keeps one entry per CDR3 protein. This sample has some 300,000 distinct CDR3 sequences; about 10% occur once, and the top ten carry approximately 3.3%. This clonotype was seen only a few times. Its antigen is unidentified. Study-level points and caveats: Abundant bulk-population clonotypes could contaminate the FACS-sorted repertoires. Boosting was followed by the reappearance of most primary-vaccination clones (under 97% CD4, roughly 90% CD8).

Material: CD4+ T cells sorted from PBMCs, obtained 5 days after the yellow fever booster vaccination. The receptor comes from a man aged 18 to 35 who received the YFV17D yellow fever vaccine.

This chain's CDR3 is CASSLAVWTANTEAFF. For the CDR3, the DNA is TGCGCCAGCAGCTTGGCCGTTTGGACGGCCAACACTGAAGCTTTCTTT. This rearrangement joins TRBV5-1 to TRBJ1-1, with D uncertain. V lost 0 bases, J lost 2 bases, and 14 bases lay in between. This CDR3 comprises 16 residues. The V gene's germline CDR1 is SGHRS and CDR2 YFSETQ.